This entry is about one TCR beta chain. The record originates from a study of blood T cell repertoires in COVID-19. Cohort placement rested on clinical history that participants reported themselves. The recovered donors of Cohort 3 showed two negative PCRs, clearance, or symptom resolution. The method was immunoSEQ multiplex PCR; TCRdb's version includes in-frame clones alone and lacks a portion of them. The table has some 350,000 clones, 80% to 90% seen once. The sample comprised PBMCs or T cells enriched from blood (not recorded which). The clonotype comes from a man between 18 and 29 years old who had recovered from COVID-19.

For the CDR3, the DNA is TGTGCCATCTTTACCTTAGGGGCAAAGAATGAGCAGTTCTTC. This codes for CAIFTLGAKNEQFF. The rearrangement joins TRBV2 to TRBJ2-1, with a possible D match to TRBD1 (5 bases). Germline V CDR1 and CDR2: SNHLY, FYNNEI. This CDR3 is built from 14 residues. With 10 bases removed from V and 7 bases from J, the gap between germline ends came to 20 bases.